The 28 T cell receptor beta chains reported below all come from one sample, sequenced in a study of T cells in Graves' hyperthyroidism and ophthalmopathy. What was amplified from RNA transcripts were TCR beta CDR3 regions. HTBI primers were employed in a first-round RT-PCR of the TCR CDR3. TCRdb ran MiXCR on the multiplex PCR reads and lists one entry per CDR3 protein. The repertoire holds hundreds of thousands of distinct CDR3 sequences, with 38% as singletons. The material sequenced was blood. These receptors all stem from a man aged 18-30 years with Graves' hyperthyroidism.

The sample holds one count of this clonotype. A much bigger clone sits one base away, suggesting this may be a read error. V gene TRBV19 combines with J gene TRBJ1-1; TRBD1 matches at 7 bases. The CDR3 sequence is 15 residues long. Germline V CDR1 and CDR2: LNHDA, SQIVND (reference sequence). CDR3 nucleotides: TGTGCCAGTATGGTCACCGGGACAGCAAACACTGAAGCTCTCTTT. It yields the protein CASMVTGTANTEALF.

A remark on this clonotype: A much more abundant neighbour one base away suggests this may be a read error. The V and J genes are TRBV10-3 and TRBJ1-5; 8 bases map to TRBD1. Germline V gene data show CDR1 as ENHRY and CDR2 as SYGVKD. The CDR3 is 14 residues long. Trimming at V came to 6 bases and at J to 5 bases, leaving 6 bases not matched to a gene. In DNA, the CDR3 is TGTGCCATCAGCGATCACAGGGGGGATCAGCCCCAGCATTTT. This translates into CAISDHRGDQPQHF.

This rearrangement joins TRBV7-2 to TRBJ1-1, with D possibly TRBD1 on 6 matching bases. The CDR3 has 15 residues. V was pared by 3 bases and J by 4 bases, with 15 bases between. Germline lookup yields CDR1 SGHTA and CDR2 FQGNSA. The CDR3, as DNA: TGTGCCAGCAGCTTTGGTAGGGGGGCCAGCACTGAAGCTTTCTTT. The encoded protein is CASSFGRGASTEAFF.

For this clonotype: This may be a read error: a much more frequent sequence differs by one nucleotide. CDR3 sequence reads: CASSWGDSNQPQHF. In DNA, the CDR3 is TGTGCCAGCAGTTGGGGGGATAGCAATCAGCCCCAGCATTTT. The gene calls are TRBV2 and TRBJ1-5; D possibly corresponds to TRBD1 (5 bases). CDR1 and CDR2 from the germline V gene are SNHLY and FYNNEI. The ends were cut back, 5 bases at V and 0 bases at J, with 8 bases in the middle. The CDR3 has 14 amino acids.

The CDR3 sequence: CASSTGGYSSYGYTF. CDR3 nucleotide sequence: TGTGCCAGTAGTACAGGGGGCTATTCCTCCTATGGCTACACCTTC. The chain couples TRBV19 to TRBJ1-2; the match to TRBD1 covers 8 bases. The CDR3 consists of 15 residues. Trimming cost V 4 bases and J 4 bases; bases outside gene matches: 8. The germline V gene encodes CDR1 LNHDA and CDR2 SQIVND (reference sequence).

The chain joins TRBV7-2 to TRBJ1-1; 9 bases line up with TRBD1. Trimming removed 6 bases from V and 4 bases from J; junction bases left unmatched: 6. This CDR3 has 14 amino acids. Germline V CDR1 and CDR2: SGHTA, FQGNSA. CDR3 DNA sequence: TGTGCCAGCAGAGTCCGGGACAGGGCCACTGAAGCTTTCTTT. This sequence encodes CASRVRDRATEAFF.

The rearrangement joins TRBV9 to TRBJ2-6; either TRBD1 or TRBD2 may fit D (5 bases each). Germline V gene data show CDR1 as SGDLS and CDR2 as YYNGEE. V was shortened by 0 bases and J by 4 bases, with 14 bases between the two germline ends. This CDR3 is built from 17 residues. The CDR3 DNA is TGTGCCAGCAGCGTAGGGGGGAGTTCGCCCGGGGCCAACGTCCTGACTTTC. This translates into CASSVGGSSPGANVLTF. Variable domain in full (rest from reference TRBV9 and TRBJ2-6): DSGVTQTPKHLITATGQRVTLRCSPRSGDLSVYWYQQSLDQGLQFLIQYYNGEERAKGNILERFSAQQFPDLHSELNLSSLELGDSALYFCASSVGGSSPGANVLTFGAGSRLTVL.

This clonotype was observed at least ten times. This chain uses TRBV2 with TRBJ1-5; TRBD1 is a possible D gene (5 bases). The CDR3 is 15 residues long. Germline values: CDR1 SNHLY, CDR2 FYNNEI. Trimming removed 4 bases from V and 3 bases from J, with 13 bases in between. CDR3 DNA sequence: TGTGCCAGCAGTGGCGGGGGAGGCCTCAATCAGCCCCAGCATTTT. This encodes CASSGGGGLNQPQHF.

The sample holds many counts of this clonotype. This chain links TRBV7-9 with TRBJ1-2; D is possibly TRBD1 (5 bases). The germline V gene encodes CDR1 SEHNR and CDR2 FQNEAQ (reference sequence). The germline V and J ends were trimmed by 5 bases and 0 bases, with 16 bases remaining between them. The CDR3 consists of 16 residues. CDR3 nucleotides: TGTGCCAGCAGCCCACTCCGTGGGGCAGCTAACTATGGCTACACCTTC. Amino acid sequence: CASSPLRGAANYGYTF.

The chain has TRBV7-8 and TRBJ1-2, with D possibly matching TRBD1 (5 bases). With 7 bases removed from V and 6 bases from J, the gap between germline ends came to 15 bases. The CDR3 is 13 residues long. CDR1 and CDR2 (germline): SGHVS, FQNEAQ. The CDR3 DNA follows: TGTGCCAGCATCCCGGTGGGGCGGGATGGCTACACCTTC. Its translation: CASIPVGRDGYTF.

The V and J genes are TRBV12-3 or TRBV12-4 and TRBJ1-6; 8 nucleotides align to TRBD1. The V and J ends lost 6 bases and 6 bases, in that order; junction bases with no gene match: 7. This CDR3 contains 15 residues. The CDR3, as DNA: TGTGCCAGCAGCGACAGGGGCGCTCTTAATTCACCCCTCCACTTT. This sequence encodes CASSDRGALNSPLHF.

The chain has TRBV5-5 and TRBJ2-5; 7 bases fit TRBD1. The germline gives CDR1 SGHKS, CDR2 YYEKEE (reference sequence). The V and J ends lost 0 bases and 3 bases, in that order; junction bases with no gene match: 2. This CDR3 has 14 amino acids. The CDR3 region has the DNA TGTGCCAGCAGCTTGGGCGACAGGGAAGAGACCCAGTACTTC. Residues: CASSLGDREETQYF.

The V call is TRBV5-1, the J call TRBJ1-4; TRBD1 aligns across 11 bases. J was trimmed by 6 bases and V by 4 bases; bases with no gene match: 5. The CDR3 runs to 15 residues. Per the germline V gene, CDR1 is SGHRS and CDR2 is YFSETQ. The CDR3 here is CASSPGQGADEKLFF. CDR3 nucleotides: TGCGCCAGCAGCCCTGGACAGGGGGCGGATGAAAAACTGTTTTTT.

CDR3 sequence: CASSQLAVGTEAFF. CDR3 sequence (DNA): TGTGCCAGCAGCCAATTGGCGGTAGGGACTGAAGCTTTCTTT. The V gene is TRBV3-1, the J gene TRBJ1-1; no reliable D call. V lost 2 bases, J lost 5 bases, and 12 bases lay in between. The CDR3 loop spans 14 amino acids. CDR1 and CDR2 (germline): LGHDT, YNNKEL (reference sequence). Together with reference TRBV3-1 and TRBJ1-1, the CDR3 gives the full variable domain: DTAVSQTPKYLVTQMGNDKSIKCEQNLGHDTMYWYKQDSKKFLKIMFSYNNKELIINETVPNRFSPKSPDKAHLNLHINSLELGDSAVYFCASSQLAVGTEAFFGQGTRLTVV.

On this clonotype itself: A read error may explain this, as a much larger clone is one base away. The J gene is TRBJ2-7, the V gene TRBV7-6; no reliable D call. Trimming cost V 1 base and J 2 bases, with 9 bases left between them. The germline V gene has CDR1 SGHVS and CDR2 FNYEAQ. This CDR3 has 14 residues. CDR3 in amino acids: CASSLGRNTYEQYF. Written as DNA, the CDR3 is TGTGCCAGCAGCTTAGGCAGAAATACCTACGAGCAGTACTTC.

This clonotype occurred many times. CDR3 bases: TGTGCCAGCAGCTTGCCGCGTCAGTCCTACGAGCAGTACTTC. This gives the protein CASSLPRQSYEQYF. The rearrangement links TRBV7-9 to TRBJ2-7; no definite D call. This CDR3 has 14 amino acids. The V gene lost 3 bases and the J gene lost 1 base, with 10 bases spanning the gap. Germline V CDR1 and CDR2: SEHNR, FQNEAQ (reference sequence).

This clonotype showed up just a few times. The chain joins TRBV19 to TRBJ1-1; D unresolved. The CDR3 extends over 15 amino acids. V lost 0 bases to trimming and J lost 5 bases, with 13 bases between them. Germline CDR1 reads LNHDA; CDR2 reads SQIVND (reference sequence). The CDR3 coding sequence is TGTGCCAGTAGTATAGATCGCAGGACGGGAACTGAAGCTTTCTTT. Protein: CASSIDRRTGTEAFF.

Only one count was recorded for this clonotype. This chain uses TRBV15 with TRBJ2-7; D is ambiguous. The germline CDR1 and CDR2 sequences are LNHNV and YYDKDF (reference sequence). The CDR3 loop spans 15 amino acids. Trimming pared 0 bases from V and 3 bases from J, leaving 12 bases between. CDR3 amino acids: CATSRDQGVRYEQYF. In nucleotides, the CDR3 is TGTGCCACCAGCAGAGATCAAGGAGTACGCTACGAGCAGTACTTC.

This clonotype was found a few times. This chain links TRBV6-1 with TRBJ1-1, with D possibly TRBD1 on 5 matching bases. The V gene's germline CDR1 is MNHNS and CDR2 SASEGT. The CDR3 is made up of 15 amino acids. Trimming removed 10 bases from V and 1 base from J, with 19 bases in between. This chain's CDR3 is CATGRTRDANTEAFF. DNA of the CDR3: TGTGCCACCGGTCGCACAAGGGACGCGAACACTGAAGCTTTCTTT.

Notes on this clonotype: One end of the junction varies from germline; a read error may be responsible. V usage is TRBV4-1 and J usage is TRBJ1-1; D remains ambiguous. Germline CDR1 MGHRA, CDR2 YSYEKL. This CDR3 is 15 amino acids long. The CDR3 DNA reads TGTGCCAGCAGCCATATAGGGTCCGGGAACACTGAAGCTTTCTTT. Amino acids: CASSHIGSGNTEAFF.

Notes on this clonotype: A read error may explain this, as a much larger clone is one base away. The chain links TRBV15 to TRBJ1-4; no clear D. CDR3 length: 15 residues. Trimming stripped 1 base from V and 7 bases from J, with 13 bases between. Germline CDR1 reads LNHNV; CDR2 reads YYDKDF (reference sequence). This CDR3 reads CATSRVVAGIEKLFF. The CDR3 DNA reads as TGTGCCACCAGCAGAGTGGTGGCGGGGATTGAAAAACTGTTTTTT.

This clonotype was seen once. This chain connects TRBV12-3 or TRBV12-4 to TRBJ1-6; 8 bases fit TRBD1. CDR3 length: 17 amino acids. J was trimmed by 6 bases and V by 2 bases; bases with no gene match: 9. The CDR3: CASSLIRGRAFNSPLHF. The DNA of the CDR3 is TGTGCCAGCAGTTTAATCAGGGGGCGAGCCTTTAATTCACCCCTCCACTTT.

This clonotype showed up many times. This chain links TRBV2 with TRBJ2-5, with 10 bases that match TRBD1. Germline V gene data show CDR1 as SNHLY and CDR2 as FYNNEI. The ends lost 4 bases at V and 9 bases at J; junction bases unmatched: 14. CDR3 size: 16 residues. The CDR3 bases are TGTGCCAGCAGTGTCACGGGACAGGGGATCCAAGGGGCCCAGTACTTC. Translating gives CASSVTGQGIQGAQYF.

Ten or more counts support this clonotype. The chain combines TRBV24-1 with TRBJ2-2, with D hard to call. V shed 3 bases and J shed 4 bases, with 8 bases lying between them. Per the germline V gene, CDR1 is KGHDR and CDR2 is SFDVKD. The CDR3 totals 14 residues. The CDR3 bases are TGTGCCACCAGTGATCCCAGACGCACCGGGGAGCTGTTTTTT. Its translation is CATSDPRRTGELFF.

The CDR3 region has the DNA TGCGCCAGCAGCCTCCGACAGGGGGTCGAGGGCTACACCTTC. Encoded protein: CASSLRQGVEGYTF. This rearrangement joins TRBV4-1 to TRBJ1-2; 9 bases line up with TRBD1. The germline V gene has CDR1 MGHRA and CDR2 YSYEKL. This CDR3 region has 14 residues. The V gene end was trimmed by 4 bases and the J gene end by 8 bases; junction bases not matched to a gene: 8.

This clonotype was detected many times. The chain combines TRBV9 with TRBJ1-1; 7 bases map to TRBD1. CDR3 length equals 13 residues. J was trimmed by 3 bases and V by 6 bases; bases with no gene match: 5. Germline CDR1 and CDR2: SGDLS and YYNGEE. CDR3 in DNA: TGTGCCAGCACCCAGGGGGAATACACTGAAGCTTTCTTT. It is translated as CASTQGEYTEAFF.

This clonotype has at least ten counts. This chain uses TRBV5-6 with TRBJ2-7; D gene unclear. The CDR3 contains 12 residues. CDR1 SGHDT and CDR2 YYEEEE come from the germline V gene. The V end lost 1 base, the J end lost 4 bases, and 6 bases lay between the germline ends. In DNA form, the CDR3 reads TGTGCCAGCAGCTTGAACCGGTACGAGCAGTACTTC. Translated, it gives CASSLNRYEQYF.

The V call is TRBV9, the J call TRBJ2-5, with D perhaps being TRBD1 or TRBD2 (6 bases each). This CDR3 is built from 17 residues. Per germline, CDR1 SGDLS and CDR2 YYNGEE. Trimming took 3 bases from V and 7 from J, leaving 25 bases between them. This CDR3 is CASSARTGGGPPGTQYF. The DNA of the CDR3 is TGTGCCAGCAGCGCTAGGACCGGAGGGGGTCCTCCGGGGACCCAGTACTTC.